This T cell receptor beta chain was sequenced during a study of T cells after yellow fever vaccination. Study summary: With SMART-Seq v4 Ultra Low Input, the fractions containing low cell numbers were prepared.

Turning to this clonotype: Its antigen remains unidentified.

General observations from the study: One caveat is that FACS-sorted repertoires could contain abundant clonotypes contaminating from the bulk population.

TCRdb independently ran MiXCR on the 5' RACE reads; one entry per CDR3 protein. Found here are about 130,000 distinct CDR3 sequences, roughly 9% of them singletons; the top ten hold almost 40%. The sample in question was CD8+ T cells sorted from PBMCs, obtained on the day of the yellow fever booster vaccination. The source of this sequence is a man between 18 and 29 years old who received the YFV17D yellow fever vaccine.

CDR3 bases: TGCGCCAGCAGCCAAGAAGGACAGGAGAACTATGGCTACACCTTC. Amino acids: CASSQEGQENYGYTF. The chain recombines TRBV4-1 with TRBJ1-2; TRBD1 matches 7 bases. Losses at the gene ends were 0 bases for V and 2 bases for J; bases not matched to a gene: 3. Germline assignment: CDR1 MGHRA and CDR2 YSYEKL. The CDR3 totals 15 residues.